The 25 T cell receptor beta chains given below trace back to one sample, sequenced in a study of monozygotic twins with inflammatory bowel disease. Each CDR3 protein gets one entry in TCRdb, which reprocessed the 5' RACE reads and gives no DNA. Its table lists around 450,000 distinct CDR3 sequences. The material sequenced was blood. Source of these receptors: a human donor with ulcerative colitis or Crohn's disease, or a healthy co-twin of an affected twin (not recorded which).

The V and J genes are TRBV6-2 or TRBV6-3 and TRBJ2-2; checking the TCRdb D call of TRBD1 is not possible without DNA. The CDR3 totals 15 residues. CDR1 and CDR2 (germline): MNHEY, SVGEGT. The CDR3 loop is CASTPGTGVPGELFF.

CDR3 in amino acids: CASSFGSCGANVLTF. The rearrangement links TRBV7-9 to TRBJ2-6. The CDR3 loop spans 15 amino acids. Germline assignment: CDR1 SEHNR and CDR2 FQNEAQ (reference sequence).

The chain has TRBV6-5 and TRBJ1-6; there is no DNA to check the TCRdb D call of TRBD1. The CDR3 has 15 residues. Per the germline V gene, CDR1 is MNHEY and CDR2 is SVGAGI. The CDR3 reads CASSYQQGIDSPLHF.

The rearrangement joins TRBV4-2 to TRBJ2-5; TCRdb's D call of TRBD2 is untestable without DNA. The CDR3 consists of 15 residues. The V gene's germline CDR1 is LGHNA and CDR2 YNFKEQ. Here the CDR3 reads CASSQELAGDETQYF.

The V call is TRBV7-9, the J call TRBJ2-3; TCRdb outputs TRBD2, but without DNA this stays unchecked. The germline gives CDR1 SEHNR, CDR2 FQNEAQ (reference sequence). This CDR3 has 14 residues. CDR3 region: CASSSSGLGDTQYF.

The V and J genes are TRBV6-1 and TRBJ2-6; TCRdb picks TRBD1, but there is no DNA to check that call. The CDR3 length is 19 residues. Germline V CDR1 and CDR2: MNHNS, SASEGT. CDR3 in amino acids: CASSESVGAIAGGANVLTF.

The genes are TRBV5-1 and TRBJ2-2; TCRdb proposes TRBD2, but this gene call is untestable without DNA. The CDR3 spans 14 residues. CDR1 SGHRS and CDR2 YFSETQ come from the germline V gene. CDR3: CASSSAGDAGELFF. Filled out from reference TRBV5-1 and TRBJ2-2, the complete variable domain reads KAGVTQTPRYLIKTRGQQVTLSCSPISGHRSVSWYQQTPGQGLQFLFEYFSETQRNKGNFPGRFSGRQFSNSRSEMNVSTLELGDSALYLCASSSAGDAGELFFGEGSRLTVL.

The V call is TRBV12-3 or TRBV12-4, the J call TRBJ2-2. The CDR3 has 14 residues. CDR3 in amino acids: CASIIAPAVGELFF.

The chain has TRBV2 and TRBJ2-7. CDR3 size: 11 residues. From germline, CDR1 is SNHLY and CDR2 FYNNEI. The CDR3 sequence is CASHRTYEQYF.

The chain recombines TRBV5-8 with TRBJ1-4. This CDR3 has 14 residues. CDR1 is SGHTS and CDR2 is YDEGEE in the germline V gene. CDR3 loop: CASSLGLVNEKLFF. The whole variable domain, filled in from reference TRBV5-8 and TRBJ1-4, reads EAGVTQSPTHLIKTRGQQATLRCSPISGHTSVYWYQQALGLGLQFLLWYDEGEERNRGNFPPRFSGRQFPNYSSELNVNALELEDSALYLCASSLGLVNEKLFFGSGTQLSVL.

CDR3 sequence: CSARKDYTEAFF. This chain connects TRBV20-1 to TRBJ1-1. The germline V gene encodes CDR1 DFQATT and CDR2 SNEGSKA (reference sequence). The CDR3 runs to 12 residues.

The V and J genes are TRBV6-2 or TRBV6-3 and TRBJ2-1; TCRdb's D call, TRBD1, is unchecked because there is no DNA. Germline V gene lookup returns CDR1 MNHEY and CDR2 SVGEGT. The length of the CDR3 is 16 residues. The CDR3 sequence: CASSSGSAHLYNEQFF.

The chain carries TRBV19 and TRBJ2-1; the D gene TCRdb calls, TRBD1, cannot be checked with no DNA. Germline assignment: CDR1 LNHDA and CDR2 SQIVND (reference sequence). The CDR3 loop spans 15 amino acids. The CDR3: CASSMGQSSYNEQFF.

The rearrangement links TRBV6-1 to TRBJ1-5; TCRdb outputs TRBD1, but without DNA this stays unchecked. The CDR3 contains 15 residues. Per germline, CDR1 MNHNS and CDR2 SASEGT. The CDR3 sequence is CASREAGGVNQPQHF.

This sequence joins TRBV19 and TRBJ2-7. The CDR3 spans 13 residues. CDR1 is LNHDA, CDR2 SQIVND, per germline (reference sequence). The CDR3 here is CASSPRYSYEQYF.

V is TRBV28 and J is TRBJ2-5. The CDR3 loop spans 15 amino acids. Germline loops: CDR1 MDHEN, CDR2 SYDVKM. CDR3 residues: CASSSSGSRSGTQYF. Full variable domain (missing parts from reference TRBV28 and TRBJ2-5): DVKVTQSSRYLVKRTGEKVFLECVQDMDHENMFWYRQDPGLGLRLIYFSYDVKMKEKGDIPEGYSVSREKKERFSLILESASTNQTSMYLCASSSSGSRSGTQYFGPGTRLLVL.

The rearrangement links TRBV15 to TRBJ1-5; there is no DNA to check the TCRdb D call of TRBD1. CDR1 is LNHNV and CDR2 is YYDKDF in the germline V gene (reference sequence). This CDR3 contains 14 residues. The CDR3 is CATSRQGAGQPQHF.

The rearrangement joins TRBV7-9 to TRBJ2-1; lacking DNA, the TRBD2 call made by TCRdb goes unchecked. Germline V gene data show CDR1 as SEHNR and CDR2 as FQNEAQ (reference sequence). The CDR3 consists of 17 residues. Here the CDR3 reads CASSLVPSGRFDNEQFF.

The chain joins TRBV10-3 to TRBJ1-1. Germline V gene sequence: CDR1 ENHRY, CDR2 SYGVKD. CDR3 length: 14 amino acids. The CDR3 sequence is CAISKLAEGDEAFF.

The J gene is TRBJ1-5, the V gene TRBV7-2. CDR1 SGHTA and CDR2 FQGNSA come from the germline V gene. The CDR3 has 16 residues. Here the CDR3 reads CASSLGTAYSNQPQHF.

The genes are TRBV4-2 and TRBJ1-1. Germline V gene data show CDR1 as LGHNA and CDR2 as YNFKEQ. CDR3 length equals 15 residues. The CDR3 protein is CASSQLPDLNTEAFF.

The chain joins TRBV29-1 to TRBJ2-7. The CDR3 covers 12 residues. Germline V CDR1 and CDR2: SQVTM, ANQGSEA. The CDR3 protein is CSVEVGSYEQYF.

The rearrangement joins TRBV7-2 to TRBJ2-7. The CDR3 length is 16 residues. In germline, CDR1 is SGHTA, CDR2 FQGNSA. The CDR3 spells CASSPHTTDHGYEQYF.

V usage is TRBV18 and J usage is TRBJ2-1; TCRdb's assignment of TRBD1 cannot be checked, as there is no DNA. This CDR3 region has 15 residues. Germline assignment: CDR1 KGHSH and CDR2 LQKENI. The CDR3 protein is CASSPRTGNANEQFF.

The V gene is TRBV28, the J gene TRBJ1-5; TCRdb's assignment of TRBD1 cannot be checked, as there is no DNA. The CDR3 contains 16 residues. Germline V gene lookup returns CDR1 MDHEN and CDR2 SYDVKM. The CDR3 protein is CASSTRGGNSNQPQHF.